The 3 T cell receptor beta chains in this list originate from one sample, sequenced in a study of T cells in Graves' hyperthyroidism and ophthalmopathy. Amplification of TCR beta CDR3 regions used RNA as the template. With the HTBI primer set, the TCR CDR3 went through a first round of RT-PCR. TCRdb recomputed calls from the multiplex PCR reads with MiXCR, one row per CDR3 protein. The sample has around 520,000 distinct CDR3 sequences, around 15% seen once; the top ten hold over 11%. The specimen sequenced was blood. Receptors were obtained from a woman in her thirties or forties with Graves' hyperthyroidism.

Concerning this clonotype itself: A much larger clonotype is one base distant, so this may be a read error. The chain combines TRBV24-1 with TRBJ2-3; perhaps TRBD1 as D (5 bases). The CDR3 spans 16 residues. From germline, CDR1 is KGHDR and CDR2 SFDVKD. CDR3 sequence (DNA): TGTGCCACCAGTGATTGGGGCCATAGAAGCACAGGTACGCAGTATTTT. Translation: CATSDWGHRSTGTQYF.

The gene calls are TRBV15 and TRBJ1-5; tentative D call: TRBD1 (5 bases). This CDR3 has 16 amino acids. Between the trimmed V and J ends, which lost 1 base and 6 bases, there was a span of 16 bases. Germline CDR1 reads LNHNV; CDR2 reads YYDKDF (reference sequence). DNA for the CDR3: TGTGCCACCAGCAGAGCTGGACAATCGGGGATTCAGCCCCAGCATTTT. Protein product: CATSRAGQSGIQPQHF. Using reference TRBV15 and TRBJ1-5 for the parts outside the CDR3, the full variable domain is DAMVIQNPRYQVTQFGKPVTLSCSQTLNHNVMYWYQQKSSQAPKLLFHYYDKDFNNEADTPDNFQSRRPNTSFCFLDIRSPGLGDTAMYLCATSRAGQSGIQPQHFGDGTRLSIL.

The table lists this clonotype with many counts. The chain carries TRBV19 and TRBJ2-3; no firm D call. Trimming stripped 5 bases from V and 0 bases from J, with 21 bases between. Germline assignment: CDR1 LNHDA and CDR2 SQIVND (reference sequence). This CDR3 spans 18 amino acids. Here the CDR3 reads CASSPPGELSTSTDTQYF. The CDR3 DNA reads TGTGCCAGTAGTCCACCAGGCGAACTTTCGACTAGCACAGATACGCAGTATTTT.